The 20 T cell receptor beta chains listed next were all sequenced from one sample in a study of shared clonotypes between healthy human individuals. The method was immunoSEQ multiplex PCR; TCRdb's version includes in-frame clones alone and lacks a portion of them. Of around 940,000 clones in the sample, roughly 72% are singletons; the top ten hold approximately 1.5%. Sequencing was done on a sample of memory CD4+ T cells sorted from blood. Subset denoted: CD45RA-negative fraction. The receptor source for this set is a man in his late teens or twenties in good health.

The V and J genes are TRBV10-1 and TRBJ1-5, with TRBD1 identical over 7 bases. This CDR3 contains 16 residues. The trim removed 0 bases at V and 3 bases at J, leaving 5 bases unmatched. From germline, CDR1 is WNHNN and CDR2 SYGVQD (reference sequence). The CDR3: CASSESGTVFNQPQHF. Written as DNA, the CDR3 is TGCGCCAGCAGTGAGTCCGGGACAGTCTTCAATCAGCCCCAGCATTTT.

The chain combines TRBV7-9 with TRBJ1-6; D unresolved. The CDR3 length is 13 residues. Deletions cut 3 bases from V and 8 bases from J, with 8 bases between. Germline CDR1 is SEHNR and CDR2 is FQNEAQ (reference sequence). The CDR3 loop is CASSFFGDSPLHF. CDR3 in DNA: TGTGCCAGCAGCTTTTTTGGGGATTCACCCCTCCACTTT.

The chain combines TRBV2 with TRBJ1-2, with 7 positions matching TRBD1. V lost 3 bases and J lost 5; bases outside the gene matches: 6. In germline, CDR1 is SNHLY, CDR2 FYNNEI. This CDR3 spans 14 amino acids. The CDR3 region is CASSETGTLYGYTF. The DNA of the CDR3 is TGTGCCAGCAGTGAGACAGGGACCCTATATGGCTACACCTTC.

The chain links TRBV5-6 to TRBJ2-5; D is unresolved. The V and J ends lost 2 bases and 0 bases respectively, with 8 bases between them. Germline V CDR1 and CDR2: SGHDT, YYEEEE. This CDR3 is built from 14 residues. This CDR3 reads CASSFWGNQETQYF. In DNA form, the CDR3 reads TGTGCCAGCAGCTTTTGGGGAAACCAAGAGACCCAGTACTTC. The full variable domain, with the rest looked up from reference TRBV5-6 and TRBJ2-5, is DAGVTQSPTHLIKTRGQQVTLRCSPKSGHDTVSWYQQALGQGPQFIFQYYEEEERQRGNFPDRFSGHQFPNYSSELNVNALLLGDSALYLCASSFWGNQETQYFGPGTRLLVL.

This chain connects TRBV7-2 to TRBJ2-1, with TRBD2 matching 7 bases. The CDR3 is 16 amino acids. Germline CDR1 reads SGHTA; CDR2 reads FQGNSA. V shed 0 bases, J shed 0 bases, and the junction held 2 bases outside the gene matches. CDR3: CASSLAGGGSYNEQFF. The CDR3 nucleotides are TGTGCCAGCAGCTTAGCTGGCGGGGGCTCCTACAATGAGCAGTTCTTC.

The genes are TRBV30 and TRBJ1-3; D is perhaps TRBD1 (6 bases). This CDR3 contains 13 residues. Trimming cost V 3 bases and J 5 bases, with 11 bases left between them. CDR1 GTSNPN and CDR2 SVGIG come from the germline V gene (reference sequence). CDR3 amino acids: CAWRQGGRNTIYF. The DNA for the CDR3 is TGTGCCTGGAGACAGGGAGGGAGAAACACCATATATTTT.

The gene calls are TRBV10-3 and TRBJ1-1, with D perhaps matching TRBD1 (6 bases). Germline V CDR1 and CDR2: ENHRY, SYGVKD. The CDR3 covers 14 residues. The V end was cut by 3 bases, the J end by 6 bases, with 14 bases between. The CDR3 DNA follows: TGTGCCATCAGTGAAGGCAGGGGAGGAGCTGAAGCTTTCTTT. Its translation is CAISEGRGGAEAFF.

To note about this clone: The same CDR3 arises from other DNA sequences in this sample as well. The CDR3 DNA reads as TGTGCCAGCAGCCCATCCGGGGGGGGCCAAGAGACCCAGTACTTC. Its translation: CASSPSGGGQETQYF. J is TRBJ2-5 and V is TRBV5-4; 8 nucleotides align to TRBD2. V lost 4 bases to trimming and J lost 1 base; unmatched junction nucleotides: 6. The CDR3 runs 15 residues. Germline values: CDR1 SGHNT, CDR2 YYREEE (reference sequence).

This rearrangement joins TRBV4-1 to TRBJ2-2, with 9 positions matching TRBD1. Germline trimming cut 4 bases from V and 4 bases from J; bases unmatched to any gene: 13. Germline loops: CDR1 MGHRA, CDR2 YSYEKL. The CDR3 extends over 18 amino acids. Written as DNA, the CDR3 is TGCGCCAGCAGCCCCAAAGACCCGGGACAGGGCGGCACCGGGGAGCTGTTTTTT. Amino acids: CASSPKDPGQGGTGELFF.

In regard to this clone: This specimen includes other DNA sequences encoding the same CDR3. The genes are TRBV18 and TRBJ2-2; D gene unclear. The CDR3 has 13 amino acids. Looked up from germline, CDR1 is KGHSH and CDR2 is LQKENI. With 1 base removed from V and 5 bases from J, the gap between germline ends came to 5 bases. CDR3 in DNA: TGTGCCAGCTCACCACAGACGACCGGGGAGCTGTTTTTT. Translated: CASSPQTTGELFF.

The chain combines TRBV18 with TRBJ2-7, with no clear D. V was cut by 0 bases and J by 6 bases, with 15 bases left in between. CDR3 size: 15 residues. Germline CDR1 and CDR2: KGHSH and LQKENI. This chain's CDR3 is CASSPPGIIRGEQYF. CDR3 DNA: TGTGCCAGCTCACCACCGGGGATAATAAGAGGCGAGCAGTACTTC.

This chain joins TRBV7-2 and TRBJ1-6; no reliable D call. V shed 3 bases and J shed 10 bases, with 13 bases lying between them. The CDR3 is 14 amino acids. Germline loops: CDR1 SGHTA, CDR2 FQGNSA. CDR3 coding DNA: TGTGCCAGCAGCTTGGGGTTTATCCGATCACCCCTCCACTTT. It codes for CASSLGFIRSPLHF.

The chain has TRBV11-2 and TRBJ2-7; 9 bases are shared with TRBD2. V lost 1 base and J lost 2; bases outside the gene matches: 3. This CDR3 spans 15 amino acids. Looked up from germline, CDR1 is SGHAT and CDR2 is FQNNGV. For the CDR3, the DNA is TGTGCCAGCAGCTTAGTAGCGGGAGTCCCCTACGAGCAGTACTTC. Its protein product is CASSLVAGVPYEQYF.

The CDR3, as DNA: TGTGCCAGCGAAGGGACTAGCGGGAGTCGTGAGCAGTACTTC. It encodes CASEGTSGSREQYF. The chain couples TRBV2 to TRBJ2-7, with 14 positions matching TRBD2. The CDR3 spans 14 residues. CDR1 is SNHLY, CDR2 FYNNEI, per germline. V was pared by 8 bases and J by 7 bases, with 7 bases of the junction left unmatched.

This clone came up a few times. This sequence joins TRBV5-6 and TRBJ2-7; no reliable D call. Germline CDR1 is SGHDT and CDR2 is YYEEEE. CDR3 length: 15 amino acids. V lost 4 bases and J lost 3, with 17 bases in between. The CDR3 bases are TGTGCCAGCAGCCTATTTATGGCCCAAGGCTACGAGCAGTACTTC. Amino acids: CASSLFMAQGYEQYF. Full variable domain (rest looked up from reference TRBV5-6 and TRBJ2-7): DAGVTQSPTHLIKTRGQQVTLRCSPKSGHDTVSWYQQALGQGPQFIFQYYEEEERQRGNFPDRFSGHQFPNYSSELNVNALLLGDSALYLCASSLFMAQGYEQYFGPGTRLTVT.

The rearrangement uses TRBV4-1 and TRBJ2-1, with 7 positions matching TRBD2. This CDR3 spans 12 amino acids. Germline V CDR1 and CDR2: MGHRA, YSYEKL. The trim removed 4 bases at V and 12 bases at J, leaving 6 bases unmatched. CDR3 region: CASSPLSGAQFF. CDR3 nucleotides: TGCGCCAGCAGCCCACTCAGCGGGGCGCAGTTCTTC.

The rearrangement joins TRBV2 to TRBJ2-7; 7 bases line up with TRBD2. Germline lookup yields CDR1 SNHLY and CDR2 FYNNEI. V lost 6 bases to trimming and J lost 0 bases; unmatched junction nucleotides: 8. The CDR3 length is 15 residues. CDR3: CASRIELAPSYEQYF. The CDR3 nucleotides are TGTGCCAGCAGGATTGAACTAGCGCCCTCCTACGAGCAGTACTTC.

This clone was recorded once. The chain employs TRBV21-1 and TRBJ2-4. TRBV21-1 is shown as a pseudogene. CDR3 length equals 16 residues. The CDR3 reads CASTHTTSQAKNIQYF. CDR3 coding DNA: TGTGCCAGCACCCACACAACGAGTCAAGCCAAAAACATTCAGTACTTC.

The rearrangement links TRBV7-3 to TRBJ2-5; 10 bases are a match to TRBD1. The germline gives CDR1 SGHTA, CDR2 FQGTGA. There are 15 residues in the CDR3. The J segment lost 5 bases and the V segment lost 4 bases, leaving 7 bases of the junction unmatched. As DNA, the CDR3 is TGTGCCAGCAGCTCGGCGGGACAGGGGAGGGAGACCCAGTACTTC. Translated: CASSSAGQGRETQYF.

The rearrangement links TRBV7-2 to TRBJ2-7; TRBD2 aligns across 9 bases. With 5 bases clipped from V and 6 bases from J, the junction kept 11 bases outside the gene matches. Germline V lookup: CDR1 SGHTA, CDR2 FQGNSA. The length of the CDR3 is 15 residues. In DNA form, the CDR3 reads TGTGCCAGCAGCGCGCAAGGTAGCGGGAGAACCGAGCAGTACTTC. Translating gives CASSAQGSGRTEQYF.